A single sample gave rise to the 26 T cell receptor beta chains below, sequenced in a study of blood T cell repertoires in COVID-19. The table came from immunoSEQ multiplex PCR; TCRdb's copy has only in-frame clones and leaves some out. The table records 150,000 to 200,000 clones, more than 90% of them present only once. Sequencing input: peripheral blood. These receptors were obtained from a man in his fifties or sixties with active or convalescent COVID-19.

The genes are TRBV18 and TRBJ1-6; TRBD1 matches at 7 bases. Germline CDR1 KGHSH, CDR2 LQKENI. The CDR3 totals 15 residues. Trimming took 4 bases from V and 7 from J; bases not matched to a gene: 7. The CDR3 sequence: CASSLPDRDNSPLHF. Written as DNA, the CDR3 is TGTGCCAGCTCACTGCCCGACAGGGACAATTCACCCCTCCACTTT.

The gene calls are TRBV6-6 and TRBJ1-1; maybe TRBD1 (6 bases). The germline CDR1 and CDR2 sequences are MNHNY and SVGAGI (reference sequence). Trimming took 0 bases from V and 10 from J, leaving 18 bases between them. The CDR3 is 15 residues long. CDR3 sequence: CASSYSGRGMGRAFF. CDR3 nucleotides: TGTGCCAGCAGTTACTCCGGCAGGGGAATGGGTCGAGCTTTCTTT.

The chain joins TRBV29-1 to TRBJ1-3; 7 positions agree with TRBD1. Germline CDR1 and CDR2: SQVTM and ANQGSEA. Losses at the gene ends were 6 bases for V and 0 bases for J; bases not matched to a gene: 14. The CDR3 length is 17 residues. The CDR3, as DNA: TGCAGCGTCCCCAGGGGGTCTAATTACTACTCTGGAAACACCATATATTTT. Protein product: CSVPRGSNYYSGNTIYF.

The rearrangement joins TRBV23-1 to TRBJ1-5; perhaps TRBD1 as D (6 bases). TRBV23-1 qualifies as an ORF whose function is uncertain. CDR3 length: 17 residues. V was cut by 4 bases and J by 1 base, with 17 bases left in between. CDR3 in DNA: TGCGCCAGCAGTCCCCACCAGGGGCTGAGGAGCAATCAGCCCCAGCATTTT. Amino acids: CASSPHQGLRSNQPQHF.

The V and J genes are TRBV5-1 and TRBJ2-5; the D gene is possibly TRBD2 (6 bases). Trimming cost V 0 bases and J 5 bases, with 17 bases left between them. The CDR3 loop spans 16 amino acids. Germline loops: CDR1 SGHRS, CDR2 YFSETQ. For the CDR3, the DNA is TGCGCCAGCAGCTTGGGCCGCCACGCGGAGGGGGAGACCCAGTACTTC. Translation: CASSLGRHAEGETQYF.

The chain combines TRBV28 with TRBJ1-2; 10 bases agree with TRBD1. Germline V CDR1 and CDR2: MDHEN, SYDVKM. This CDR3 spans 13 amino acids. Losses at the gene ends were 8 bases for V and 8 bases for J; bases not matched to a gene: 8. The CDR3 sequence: CASLPGQGRGYTF. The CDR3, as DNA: TGTGCCAGCCTTCCGGGACAGGGGAGAGGCTACACCTTC.

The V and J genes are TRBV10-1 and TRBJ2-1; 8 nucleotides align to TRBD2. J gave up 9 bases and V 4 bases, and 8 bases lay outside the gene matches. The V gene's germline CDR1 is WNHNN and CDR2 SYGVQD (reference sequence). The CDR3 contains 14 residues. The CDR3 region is CASSAGTRTGEQFF. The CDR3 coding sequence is TGCGCCAGCAGTGCCGGGACTAGAACGGGTGAGCAGTTCTTC.

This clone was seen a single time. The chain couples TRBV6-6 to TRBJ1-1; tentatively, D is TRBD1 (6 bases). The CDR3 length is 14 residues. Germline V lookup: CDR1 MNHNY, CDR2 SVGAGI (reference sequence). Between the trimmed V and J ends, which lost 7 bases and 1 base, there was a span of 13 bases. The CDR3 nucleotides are TGTGCCAGCACCCGGACAGAAGGGAACACTGAAGCTTTCTTT. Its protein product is CASTRTEGNTEAFF.

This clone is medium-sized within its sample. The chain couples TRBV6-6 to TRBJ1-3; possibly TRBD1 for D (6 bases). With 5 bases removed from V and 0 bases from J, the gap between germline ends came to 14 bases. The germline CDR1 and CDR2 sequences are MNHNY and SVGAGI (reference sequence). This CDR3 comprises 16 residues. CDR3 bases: TGTGCCAGCAGTCCTCCCCGGACAGCCTCTGGAAACACCATATATTTT. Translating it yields CASSPPRTASGNTIYF.

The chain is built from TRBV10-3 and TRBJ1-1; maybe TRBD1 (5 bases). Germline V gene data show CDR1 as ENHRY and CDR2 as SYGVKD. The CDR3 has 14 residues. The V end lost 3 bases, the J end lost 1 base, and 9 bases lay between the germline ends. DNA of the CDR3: TGTGCCATCAGTGACCCAGGGCCGAACACTGAAGCTTTCTTT. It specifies CAISDPGPNTEAFF.

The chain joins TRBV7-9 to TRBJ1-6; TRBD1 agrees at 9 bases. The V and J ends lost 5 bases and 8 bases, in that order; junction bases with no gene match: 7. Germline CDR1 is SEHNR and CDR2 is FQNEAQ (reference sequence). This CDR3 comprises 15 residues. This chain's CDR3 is CASSIRTGVDSPLHF. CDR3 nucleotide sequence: TGTGCCAGCAGCATACGGACAGGGGTCGATTCACCCCTCCACTTT.

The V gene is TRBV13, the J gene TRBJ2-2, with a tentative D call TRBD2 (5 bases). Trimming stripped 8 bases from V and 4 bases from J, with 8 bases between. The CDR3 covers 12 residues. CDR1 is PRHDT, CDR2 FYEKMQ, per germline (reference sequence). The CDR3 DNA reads TGTGCCAGCTCCCGGGGCACCGGGGAGCTGTTTTTT. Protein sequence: CASSRGTGELFF. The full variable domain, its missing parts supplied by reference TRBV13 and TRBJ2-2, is AAGVIQSPRHLIKEKRETATLKCYPIPRHDTVYWYQQGPGQDPQFLISFYEKMQSDKGSIPDRFSAQQFSDYHSELNMSSLELGDSALYFCASSRGTGELFFGEGSRLTVL.

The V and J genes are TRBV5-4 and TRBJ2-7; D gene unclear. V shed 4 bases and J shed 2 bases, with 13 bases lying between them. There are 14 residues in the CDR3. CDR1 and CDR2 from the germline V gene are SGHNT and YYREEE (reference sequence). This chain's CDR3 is CASSPSGSAYEQYF. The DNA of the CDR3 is TGTGCCAGCAGCCCCTCCGGGTCGGCCTACGAGCAGTACTTC. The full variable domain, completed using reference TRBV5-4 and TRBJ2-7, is ETGVTQSPTHLIKTRGQQVTLRCSSQSGHNTVSWYQQALGQGPQFIFQYYREEENGRGNFPPRFSGLQFPNYSSELNVNALELDDSALYLCASSPSGSAYEQYFGPGTRLTVT.

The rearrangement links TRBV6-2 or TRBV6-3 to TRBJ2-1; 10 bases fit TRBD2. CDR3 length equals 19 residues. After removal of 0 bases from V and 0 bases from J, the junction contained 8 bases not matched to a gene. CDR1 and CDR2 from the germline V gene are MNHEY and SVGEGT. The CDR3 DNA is TGTGCCAGCAGTTACTCAGCGGGAGGGTCCTATAGCTCCTACAATGAGCAGTTCTTC. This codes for CASSYSAGGSYSSYNEQFF.

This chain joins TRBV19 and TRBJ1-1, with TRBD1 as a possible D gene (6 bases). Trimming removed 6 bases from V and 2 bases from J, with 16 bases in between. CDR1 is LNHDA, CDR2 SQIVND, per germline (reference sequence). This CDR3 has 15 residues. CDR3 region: CASRARGGQNTEAFF. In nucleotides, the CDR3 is TGTGCCAGTAGGGCGCGGGGGGGGCAAAACACTGAAGCTTTCTTT.

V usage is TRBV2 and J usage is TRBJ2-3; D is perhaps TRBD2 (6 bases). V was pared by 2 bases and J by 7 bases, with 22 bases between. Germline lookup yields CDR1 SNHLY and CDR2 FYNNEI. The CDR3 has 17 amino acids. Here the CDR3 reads CASSERLLGTGLNTQYF. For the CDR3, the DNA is TGTGCCAGCAGTGAACGGTTACTAGGGACTGGGCTTAATACGCAGTATTTT.

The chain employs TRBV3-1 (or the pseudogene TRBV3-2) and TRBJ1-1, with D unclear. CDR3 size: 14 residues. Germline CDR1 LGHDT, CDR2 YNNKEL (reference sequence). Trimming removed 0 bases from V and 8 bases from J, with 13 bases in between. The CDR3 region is CASSQEGGSGEAFF. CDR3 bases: TGTGCCAGCAGCCAAGAAGGAGGGAGTGGGGAAGCTTTCTTT.

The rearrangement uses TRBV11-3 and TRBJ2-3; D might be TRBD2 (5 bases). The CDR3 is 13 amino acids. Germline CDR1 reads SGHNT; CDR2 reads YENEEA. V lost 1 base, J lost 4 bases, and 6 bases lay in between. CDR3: CASSLGGSDTQYF. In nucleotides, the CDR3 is TGTGCCAGCAGCTTAGGAGGGTCAGATACGCAGTATTTT.

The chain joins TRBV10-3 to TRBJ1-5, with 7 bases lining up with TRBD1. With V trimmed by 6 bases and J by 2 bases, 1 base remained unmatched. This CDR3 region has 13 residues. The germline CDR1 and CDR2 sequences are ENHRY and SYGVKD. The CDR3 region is CAIRTGGNQPQHF. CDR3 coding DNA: TGTGCCATCAGAACAGGGGGCAATCAGCCCCAGCATTTT.

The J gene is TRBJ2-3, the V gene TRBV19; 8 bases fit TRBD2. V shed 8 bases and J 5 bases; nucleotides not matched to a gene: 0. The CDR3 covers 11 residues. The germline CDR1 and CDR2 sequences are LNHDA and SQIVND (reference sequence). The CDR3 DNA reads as TGTGCCAGTCGGGGGGGAGATACGCAGTATTTT. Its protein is CASRGGDTQYF.

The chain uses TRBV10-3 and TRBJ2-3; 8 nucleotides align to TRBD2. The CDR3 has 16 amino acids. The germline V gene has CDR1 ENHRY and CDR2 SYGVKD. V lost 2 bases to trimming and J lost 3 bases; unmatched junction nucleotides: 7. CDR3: CAISEGRGGPTDTQYF. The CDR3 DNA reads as TGTGCCATCAGTGAGGGTCGGGGGGGTCCAACAGATACGCAGTATTTT.

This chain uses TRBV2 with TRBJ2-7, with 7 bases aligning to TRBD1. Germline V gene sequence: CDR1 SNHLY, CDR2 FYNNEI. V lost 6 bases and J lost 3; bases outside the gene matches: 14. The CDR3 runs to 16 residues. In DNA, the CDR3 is TGTGCCAGCAGACGCCCGGGACAGAAGGTGGGCTACGAGCAGTACTTC. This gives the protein CASRRPGQKVGYEQYF.

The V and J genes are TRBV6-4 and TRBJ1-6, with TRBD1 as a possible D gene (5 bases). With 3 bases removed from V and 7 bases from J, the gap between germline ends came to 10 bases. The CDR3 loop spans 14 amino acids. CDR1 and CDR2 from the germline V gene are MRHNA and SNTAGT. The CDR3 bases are TGTGCCAGCAGTGAAGGGGATCGAAATTCACCCCTCCACTTT. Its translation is CASSEGDRNSPLHF.

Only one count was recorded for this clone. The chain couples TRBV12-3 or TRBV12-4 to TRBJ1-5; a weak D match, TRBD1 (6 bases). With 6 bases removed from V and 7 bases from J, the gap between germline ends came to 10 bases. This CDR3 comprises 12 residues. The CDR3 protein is CASSTGLQPQHF. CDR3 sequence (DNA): TGTGCCAGCAGCACAGGGTTGCAGCCCCAGCATTTT.

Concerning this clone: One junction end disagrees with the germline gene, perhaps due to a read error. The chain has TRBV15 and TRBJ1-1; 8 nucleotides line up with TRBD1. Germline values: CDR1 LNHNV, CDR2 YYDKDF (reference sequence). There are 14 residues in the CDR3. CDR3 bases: TGTGCCGCCAGCAGAGATCTACAGGGGGCTGAAGCTTTCTTT. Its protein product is CAASRDLQGAEAFF. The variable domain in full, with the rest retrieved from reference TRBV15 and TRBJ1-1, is DAMVIQNPRYQVTQFGKPVTLSCSQTLNHNVMYWYQQKSSQAPKLLFHYYDKDFNNEADTPDNFQSRRPNTSFCFLDIRSPGLGDTAMYLCAASRDLQGAEAFFGQGTRLTVV.

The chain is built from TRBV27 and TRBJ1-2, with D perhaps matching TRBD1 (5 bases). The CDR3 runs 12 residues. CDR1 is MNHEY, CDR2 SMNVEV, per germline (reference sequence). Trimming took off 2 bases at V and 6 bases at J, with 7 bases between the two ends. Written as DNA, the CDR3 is TGTGCCAGCAGTTTAAGGGGCGATGGCTACACCTTC. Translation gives CASSLRGDGYTF.